These 10 T cell receptor beta chains were sequenced from one sample in a study of blood T cell repertoires in COVID-19. Measured with immunoSEQ multiplex PCR; TCRdb has only the in-frame clones, and not every one. The repertoire has approximately 240,000 clones, about 93% of them found once; the top ten carry under 2.5%. The sequencing sample was made of PBMCs or T cells enriched from blood (not recorded which). The source of these receptors is a woman in her late teens or twenties who had recovered from COVID-19.

This clone was observed a few times. This chain links TRBV15 with TRBJ1-2; unclear D gene. The ends were cut back, 1 base at V and 7 bases at J, with 7 bases in the middle. CDR1 and CDR2 (germline): LNHNV, YYDKDF (reference sequence). CDR3 length: 12 amino acids. The CDR3: CATSRVSSGYTF. The DNA for the CDR3 is TGTGCCACCAGCAGAGTTAGCTCTGGCTACACCTTC.

This chain connects TRBV7-3 to TRBJ2-7; 7 positions match TRBD2. Looked up from germline, CDR1 is SGHTA and CDR2 is FQGTGA. V dropped 5 bases and J dropped 0; count of bases not matched to a gene: 7. This CDR3 region has 15 residues. The CDR3 nucleotides are TGTGCCAGCAGCCCCAACGGGAGGAGCTCCTACGAGCAGTACTTC. This encodes CASSPNGRSSYEQYF.

This clone was counted only a few times. This rearrangement joins TRBV24-1 to TRBJ1-2, with 8 bases matching TRBD1. The V and J ends lost 3 bases and 3 bases, in that order; junction bases with no gene match: 2. This CDR3 is 14 amino acids long. Germline CDR1 reads KGHDR; CDR2 reads SFDVKD. The CDR3 loop is CATSDTGGDYGYTF. For the CDR3, the DNA is TGTGCCACCAGTGATACAGGGGGTGACTATGGCTACACCTTC.

In the case of this clone: Other DNA variants within this sample encode the same CDR3. The chain carries TRBV11-2 and TRBJ1-2; D might be TRBD1 (6 bases). Trimming took off 1 base at V and 5 bases at J, with 11 bases between the two ends. Per the germline V gene, CDR1 is SGHAT and CDR2 is FQNNGV. This CDR3 is built from 14 residues. For the CDR3, the DNA is TGTGCCAGCAGCTTAGGACCCCAGGGGTATGGCTACACCTTC. Protein sequence: CASSLGPQGYGYTF.

The chain joins TRBV7-2 to TRBJ2-1; D is unresolved. V shed 2 bases and J shed 0 bases, with 8 bases lying between them. This CDR3 has 15 amino acids. Germline-derived CDR1 and CDR2 are SGHTA and FQGNSA. The CDR3 nucleotides read TGTGCCAGCAGCTTATATCAGGACTCCTACAATGAGCAGTTCTTC. This sequence encodes CASSLYQDSYNEQFF.

The CDR3 loop reads CSVEVRGRSKGNTEAFF. The CDR3 DNA reads as TGCAGCGTTGAGGTGAGGGGGCGGTCAAAGGGAAACACTGAAGCTTTCTTT. The chain uses TRBV29-1 and TRBJ1-1, with 7 bases matching TRBD1. The germline CDR1 and CDR2 sequences are SQVTM and ANQGSEA. V lost 3 bases, J lost 2 bases, and 15 bases stayed unmatched. CDR3 size: 17 residues. Drawing the rest from reference TRBV29-1 and TRBJ1-1, the complete variable domain is SAVISQKPSRDICQRGTSLTIQCQVDSQVTMMFWYRQQPGQSLTLIATANQGSEATYESGFVIDKFPISRPNLTFSTLTVSNMSPEDSSIYLCSVEVRGRSKGNTEAFFGQGTRLTVV.

This clone was picked up one time. In DNA, the CDR3 is TGTGCCAGCAGCCGATCCGGGACAGGGCCTTCTAATTCACCCCTCCACTTT. Its protein product is CASSRSGTGPSNSPLHF. The chain links TRBV6-6 to TRBJ1-6, with 9 bases fitting TRBD1. The CDR3 runs to 17 residues. The junction had 12 bases not matched to a gene; V was cut back by 6 bases and J by 6 bases. Germline V gene sequence: CDR1 MNHNY, CDR2 SVGAGI (reference sequence).

V and J are TRBV18 and TRBJ2-7; D gene uncertain. Germline V CDR1 and CDR2: KGHSH, LQKENI. The CDR3 sequence is 15 residues long. The V gene lost 0 bases and the J gene lost 2 bases, with 11 bases spanning the gap. The CDR3 loop is CASSPPVAAPYEQYF. CDR3 coding DNA: TGTGCCAGCTCACCACCCGTTGCGGCTCCCTACGAGCAGTACTTC.

This rearrangement joins TRBV7-3 to TRBJ1-1, with unresolved D. Trimming took off 2 bases at V and 3 bases at J, with 7 bases between the two ends. CDR3 size: 13 residues. Germline-derived CDR1 and CDR2 are SGHTA and FQGTGA. The CDR3 coding sequence is TGTGCCAGCAGCTTAGGTTCAGACACTGAAGCTTTCTTT. As protein: CASSLGSDTEAFF.

This clone came up once. The chain couples TRBV13 to TRBJ2-3; TRBD2 agrees at 7 bases. Germline CDR1 and CDR2: PRHDT and FYEKMQ (reference sequence). The length of the CDR3 is 16 residues. Losses at the gene ends were 4 bases for V and 2 bases for J; bases not matched to a gene: 9. The CDR3: CASSSEPSGSTDTQYF. The DNA of the CDR3 is TGTGCCAGCAGCTCTGAACCTAGCGGATCCACAGATACGCAGTATTTT.